The 27 T cell receptor beta chains below all came from one sample that was sequenced in a study of vaccination effects on CD4 cells after COVID-19. Isolating CD4+ T cells followed approximately ten days of culture. Method: immunoSEQ multiplex PCR; TCRdb's copy keeps in-frame clones and lacks some. The data contain 45,000 to 75,000 clones, about 80% of them singletons. Antigen specificity for these receptors is unknown. The sample in question was CD4+ T cells from PBMCs cultured without peptide, obtained before COVID-19 vaccination. The receptor set was obtained from a human donor who received a COVID-19 vaccine.

This clone was detected a few times. The J gene is TRBJ1-1, the V gene TRBV6-5; 7 bases are a match to TRBD1. The length of the CDR3 is 14 residues. Germline CDR1 MNHEY, CDR2 SVGAGI. V lost 2 bases to trimming and J lost 3 bases; unmatched junction nucleotides: 3. DNA of the CDR3: TGTGCCAGCAGTTACCGGGACAGTTACACTGAAGCTTTCTTT. Its translation is CASSYRDSYTEAFF.

This chain joins TRBV29-1 and TRBJ1-1, with TRBD1 matching 8 bases. Trimming at V came to 8 bases and at J to 6 bases, leaving 8 bases not matched to a gene. The CDR3 consists of 12 residues. The germline CDR1 and CDR2 sequences are SQVTM and ANQGSEA. The CDR3 reads CSLNRGFSEAFF. The DNA for the CDR3 is TGCAGCTTAAACAGGGGGTTTTCTGAAGCTTTCTTT.

The V gene is TRBV7-3, the J gene TRBJ1-2; D may be TRBD1 (5 bases). V lost 2 bases to trimming and J lost 4 bases, with 8 bases between them. The germline V gene encodes CDR1 SGHTA and CDR2 FQGTGA. There are 13 residues in the CDR3. The CDR3 DNA reads TGTGCCAGCAGCTTAGAGGGGTTCTATGGCTACACCTTC. Protein product: CASSLEGFYGYTF.

The rearrangement uses TRBV28 and TRBJ1-1; weak D call: TRBD1 (6 bases). The germline CDR1 and CDR2 sequences are MDHEN and SYDVKM. The CDR3 totals 14 residues. Trimming cost V 2 bases and J 4 bases, with 11 bases left between them. For the CDR3, the DNA is TGTGCCAGCAGTTTACACAGGGCTGTCACTGAAGCTTTCTTT. Protein product: CASSLHRAVTEAFF. Combining the CDR3 with reference TRBV28 and TRBJ1-1 gives the whole variable domain DVKVTQSSRYLVKRTGEKVFLECVQDMDHENMFWYRQDPGLGLRLIYFSYDVKMKEKGDIPEGYSVSREKKERFSLILESASTNQTSMYLCASSLHRAVTEAFFGQGTRLTVV.

The chain carries TRBV3-1 (or the pseudogene TRBV3-2) and TRBJ1-4, with D possibly matching TRBD1 (6 bases). This CDR3 has 15 residues. Trimming left V 4 bases short and J 2 bases short, with 11 bases between. Germline V gene lookup returns CDR1 LGHDT and CDR2 YNNKEL (reference sequence). The CDR3 sequence: CASSRNRATNEKLFF. CDR3 nucleotide sequence: TGTGCCAGCAGCCGAAACAGGGCTACTAATGAAAAACTGTTTTTT.

This chain connects TRBV6-5 to TRBJ1-2, with D maybe TRBD1 (5 bases). The CDR3 runs to 13 residues. Trimming pared 8 bases from V and 5 bases from J, leaving 15 bases between. CDR1 and CDR2 (germline): MNHEY, SVGAGI. The CDR3 is CASPKPGPYGYTF. CDR3 coding DNA: TGTGCCAGCCCAAAGCCGGGACCTTATGGCTACACCTTC.

The rearrangement links TRBV7-3 to TRBJ2-5; 15 bases match TRBD2. The CDR3 loop spans 16 amino acids. After removal of 3 bases from V and 2 bases from J, the junction contained 1 base not matched to a gene. Germline loops: CDR1 SGHTA, CDR2 FQGTGA. CDR3 DNA: TGTGCCAGCAGCTTGGGGACTAGCGGGAGGCAAGAGACCCAGTACTTC. Protein: CASSLGTSGRQETQYF.

The chain joins TRBV2 to TRBJ2-5; D is uncertain. Trimming stripped 4 bases from V and 3 bases from J, with 6 bases between. The CDR3 runs to 12 residues. Germline V CDR1 and CDR2: SNHLY, FYNNEI. This CDR3 reads CASSVQKETQYF. CDR3 DNA: TGTGCCAGCAGTGTACAAAAAGAGACCCAGTACTTC.

The chain uses TRBV5-1 and TRBJ2-5; D is ambiguous. Germline V lookup: CDR1 SGHRS, CDR2 YFSETQ. The CDR3 sequence is 13 residues long. V lost 1 base to trimming and J lost 4 bases, with 8 bases between them. CDR3 residues: CASSLPVGETQYF. Written as DNA, the CDR3 is TGCGCCAGCAGCTTGCCTGTGGGAGAGACCCAGTACTTC.

This chain uses TRBV5-1 with TRBJ2-5; D remains unclear. Germline V gene data show CDR1 as SGHRS and CDR2 as YFSETQ. V was cut by 0 bases and J by 0 bases, with 15 bases left in between. The CDR3 runs to 17 residues. The DNA for the CDR3 is TGCGCCAGCAGCTTGGCCTCGTCGGGTCTAAACCAAGAGACCCAGTACTTC. Amino acid sequence: CASSLASSGLNQETQYF.

This chain joins TRBV20-1 and TRBJ1-4; 7 nucleotides align to TRBD1. The trim removed 3 bases at V and 3 bases at J, leaving 4 bases unmatched. Germline V CDR1 and CDR2: DFQATT, SNEGSKA (reference sequence). The CDR3 runs 14 residues. The CDR3 DNA is TGCAGTGCTAGTTCGGGGACAGCTAATGAAAAACTGTTTTTT. As protein: CSASSGTANEKLFF.

V is TRBV9 and J is TRBJ2-2; the D is unclear. The germline V gene encodes CDR1 SGDLS and CDR2 YYNGEE. V was cut by 4 bases and J by 7 bases, with 8 bases left in between. The CDR3 length is 12 residues. CDR3 in amino acids: CASSPPHGELFF. In nucleotides, the CDR3 is TGTGCCAGCAGCCCCCCTCACGGGGAGCTGTTTTTT.

This clone was seen a single time. The genes are TRBV2 and TRBJ2-5; D is unclear. Trimming took 6 bases from V and 5 from J, leaving 13 bases between them. Germline assignment: CDR1 SNHLY and CDR2 FYNNEI. The CDR3 is made up of 13 amino acids. The CDR3 DNA is TGTGCCAGCAGAATAGCCGATGTGGAGACCCAGTACTTC. This translates into CASRIADVETQYF.

The rearrangement links TRBV15 to TRBJ1-4; D may be TRBD1 (5 bases). From germline, CDR1 is LNHNV and CDR2 YYDKDF (reference sequence). CDR3 length equals 15 residues. The ends were cut back, 1 base at V and 6 bases at J, with 12 bases in the middle. CDR3 bases: TGTGCCACCAGCAGAGGCCCCGACAGCGATGAAAAACTGTTTTTT. This codes for CATSRGPDSDEKLFF.

A few counts support this clone. The chain joins TRBV24-1 to TRBJ2-2; 9 nucleotides line up with TRBD2. This CDR3 is built from 18 residues. Germline trimming cut 7 bases from V and 4 bases from J; bases unmatched to any gene: 15. CDR1 and CDR2 (germline): KGHDR, SFDVKD. CDR3 loop: CATSLVPGVAGVTGELFF. The CDR3 nucleotides read TGTGCCACCAGCCTCGTCCCGGGGGTAGCGGGGGTCACCGGGGAGCTGTTTTTT.

This clone was detected only a few times. The rearrangement joins TRBV7-3 to TRBJ1-5, with unresolved D. Germline CDR1 reads SGHTA; CDR2 reads FQGTGA. CDR3 size: 13 residues. Deletions cut 5 bases from V and 4 bases from J, with 9 bases between. CDR3 DNA: TGTGCCAGCAGCCCAGGCGAGAATCAGCCCCAGCATTTT. This sequence encodes CASSPGENQPQHF. The full variable domain, in which reference TRBV7-3 and TRBJ1-5 provide the parts outside the CDR3, is GAGVSQTPSNKVTEKGKYVELRCDPISGHTALYWYRQSLGQGPEFLIYFQGTGAADDSGLPNDRFFAVRPEGSVSTLKIQRTERGDSAVYLCASSPGENQPQHFGDGTRLSIL.

The chain combines TRBV24-1 with TRBJ1-2; D call uncertain. The germline gives CDR1 KGHDR, CDR2 SFDVKD. Trimming cost V 5 bases and J 3 bases, with 12 bases left between them. The CDR3 is made up of 14 amino acids. This CDR3 is CATSAPQTDYGYTF. The CDR3 DNA reads as TGTGCCACCAGTGCCCCGCAAACGGACTATGGCTACACCTTC.

This chain joins TRBV5-1 and TRBJ2-5; 8 bases are a match to TRBD1. There are 15 residues in the CDR3. The germline CDR1 and CDR2 sequences are SGHRS and YFSETQ. V shed 4 bases and J 2 bases; nucleotides not matched to a gene: 7. CDR3 DNA: TGCGCCAGCAGCGGTGGGACAGGAGGTCAAGAGACCCAGTACTTC. Encoded protein: CASSGGTGGQETQYF.

The V call is TRBV2, the J call TRBJ2-7; possibly TRBD2 for D (5 bases). The germline gives CDR1 SNHLY, CDR2 FYNNEI. With 5 bases removed from V and 4 bases from J, the gap between germline ends came to 9 bases. The CDR3 covers 12 residues. In DNA, the CDR3 is TGTGCCAGCAGTCGACGGGATTACGAGCAGTACGTC. Amino acids: CASSRRDYEQYV.

V gene TRBV6-6 combines with J gene TRBJ1-4; no definite D call. V lost 6 bases and J 8 bases, leaving 7 bases between the germline ends. The germline gives CDR1 MNHNY, CDR2 SVGAGI (reference sequence). The CDR3 is 11 residues long. The CDR3 coding sequence is TGTGCCAGCAGCATGGGGGAAAAACTGTTTTTT. Translated, it gives CASSMGEKLFF.

This chain uses TRBV11-3 with TRBJ2-3; D may be TRBD1 or TRBD2 (5 bases each). The CDR3 extends over 13 amino acids. Germline V gives CDR1 SGHNT, CDR2 YENEEA. V was clipped by 3 bases and J by 4 bases, with 8 bases between them. DNA of the CDR3: TGTGCCAGCAGCTTTGAGGGGCCAGATACGCAGTATTTT. This codes for CASSFEGPDTQYF.

The chain has TRBV11-3 and TRBJ2-2; D remains unclear. This CDR3 has 12 amino acids. The V end was cut by 5 bases, the J end by 0 bases, with 1 base between. CDR1 and CDR2 (germline): SGHNT, YENEEA. CDR3 bases: TGTGCCAGCAGCCCGAACACCGGGGAGCTGTTTTTT. Its protein product is CASSPNTGELFF.

V and J are TRBV28 and TRBJ2-7; 9 nucleotides agree with TRBD1. The V gene's germline CDR1 is MDHEN and CDR2 SYDVKM. V lost 6 bases to trimming and J lost 0 bases; unmatched junction nucleotides: 6. This CDR3 has 15 amino acids. In nucleotides, the CDR3 is TGTGCCAGCAGACTAGGACAGGGGACCTCCTACGAGCAGTACGTC. Translation: CASRLGQGTSYEQYV.

This chain connects TRBV19 to TRBJ1-1, with 7 bases fitting TRBD1. Per the germline V gene, CDR1 is LNHDA and CDR2 is SQIVND (reference sequence). V shed 3 bases and J 7 bases; nucleotides not matched to a gene: 14. The CDR3 loop spans 16 amino acids. The CDR3 spells CASSIGGGIFSFEAFF. CDR3 in DNA: TGTGCCAGTAGTATCGGAGGGGGCATATTTTCGTTTGAAGCTTTCTTT. The full variable domain, its missing parts supplied by reference TRBV19 and TRBJ1-1, is DGGITQSPKYLFRKEGQNVTLSCEQNLNHDAMYWYRQDPGQGLRLIYYSQIVNDFQKGDIAEGYSVSREKKESFPLTVTSAQKNPTAFYLCASSIGGGIFSFEAFFGQGTRLTVV.

The rearrangement uses TRBV6-4 and TRBJ2-2; 10 bases map to TRBD2. CDR1 is MRHNA, CDR2 SNTAGT, per germline. The CDR3 totals 19 residues. The V segment lost 4 bases and the J segment 4 bases; nucleotides outside the gene matches: 15. CDR3 sequence: CASSVSTSGYTKCTGELFF. The CDR3 DNA is TGTGCCAGCAGTGTCTCGACTAGCGGGTACACTAAATGCACCGGGGAGCTGTTTTTT.

This clone was counted only a few times. The CDR3 here is CASSPIGTSGGEYSYEQYV. The CDR3 DNA follows: TGTGCCAGCTCACCTATCGGGACTAGCGGGGGCGAATACTCCTACGAGCAGTACGTC. The chain uses TRBV18 and TRBJ2-7; 14 nucleotides match TRBD2. The CDR3 totals 19 residues. Germline lookup yields CDR1 KGHSH and CDR2 LQKENI. V dropped 3 bases and J dropped 0; count of bases not matched to a gene: 10.

The rearrangement joins TRBV24-1 to TRBJ2-1; 8 bases fit TRBD1. Germline CDR1 is KGHDR and CDR2 is SFDVKD. This CDR3 spans 15 amino acids. V dropped 5 bases and J dropped 5; count of bases not matched to a gene: 7. The CDR3 here is CATSGGQGADNEQFF. CDR3 in DNA: TGTGCCACCAGTGGGGGCCAGGGGGCGGACAATGAGCAGTTCTTC.